This passage covers 15 T cell receptor beta chains from one sample sequenced in a study of cytomegalovirus exposure and HLA in healthy donors. PCR employed 60 Vbeta and 13 Jbeta primers. Clones were read by immunoSEQ multiplex PCR, and TCRdb kept only the in-frame ones, dropping some. The sample has roughly 190,000 clones, more than 65% seen once. The material sequenced was PBMCs. The receptor set was obtained from a man aged 45-65 years in good health and CMV-seronegative.

The CDR3 DNA follows: TGTGCCAGCAGTGACCCAGTCTCTCCAAATCAGCCCCAGCATTTT. It is translated as CASSDPVSPNQPQHF. The chain is built from TRBV2 and TRBJ1-5, with no clear D. Germline loops: CDR1 SNHLY, CDR2 FYNNEI. The length of the CDR3 is 15 residues. V dropped 3 bases and J dropped 4 bases, with 13 bases sitting between them.

This clone was seen only a few times. This chain uses TRBV7-2 with TRBJ1-5, with 9 bases lining up with TRBD1. Germline-derived CDR1 and CDR2 are SGHTA and FQGNSA. J gave up 0 bases and V 5 bases, and 8 bases lay outside the gene matches. This CDR3 contains 17 residues. CDR3 loop: CASSLGQGIGSNQPQHF. CDR3 DNA sequence: TGTGCCAGCAGCCTGGGACAGGGCATTGGTAGCAATCAGCCCCAGCATTTT.

The chain uses TRBV6-1 and TRBJ1-2; D might be TRBD1 (5 bases). Trimming removed 8 bases from V and 1 base from J, with 14 bases in between. The CDR3 length is 14 residues. Germline values: CDR1 MNHNS, CDR2 SASEGT. The CDR3 DNA follows: TGTGCCAGCGCCCAGGGACTTTATAACTATGGCTACACCTTC. It yields the protein CASAQGLYNYGYTF.

The chain employs TRBV7-2 and TRBJ2-1, with a weak D call TRBD2 (6 bases). The CDR3 covers 14 residues. V was clipped by 3 bases and J by 8 bases, with 14 bases between them. Germline V gene sequence: CDR1 SGHTA, CDR2 FQGNSA. The CDR3: CASSFRGNGDEQFF. The CDR3 region has the DNA TGTGCCAGCAGCTTTCGGGGGAATGGCGATGAGCAGTTCTTC.

V gene TRBV12-5 combines with J gene TRBJ1-5; D call uncertain. From germline, CDR1 is LGHNT and CDR2 FRNRAP. The length of the CDR3 is 13 residues. The germline V and J ends were trimmed by 6 bases and 6 bases, with 12 bases remaining between them. CDR3 coding DNA: TGTGCTAGTGGCAATGGGGAGGGTCAGCCCCAGCATTTT. This encodes CASGNGEGQPQHF.

The chain couples TRBV18 to TRBJ1-4; no firm D call. V lost 2 bases and J 1 base, leaving 11 bases between the germline ends. The germline gives CDR1 KGHSH, CDR2 LQKENI. The CDR3 consists of 16 residues. This CDR3 is CASSPMVGRTNEKLFF. The CDR3, as DNA: TGTGCCAGCTCACCAATGGTTGGGCGAACTAATGAAAAACTGTTTTTT. Drawing the rest from reference TRBV18 and TRBJ1-4, the complete variable domain is NAGVMQNPRHLVRRRGQEARLRCSPMKGHSHVYWYRQLPEEGLKFMVYLQKENIIDESGMPKERFSAEFPKEGPSILRIQQVVRGDSAAYFCASSPMVGRTNEKLFFGSGTQLSVL.

The chain couples TRBV13 to TRBJ2-5; D is possibly TRBD1 (6 bases). Germline V CDR1 and CDR2: PRHDT, FYEKMQ (reference sequence). The CDR3 spans 14 residues. The ends were cut back, 5 bases at V and 4 bases at J, with 14 bases in the middle. The CDR3: CASSPHRVSETQYF. The CDR3 bases are TGTGCCAGCAGCCCCCACAGGGTCTCAGAGACCCAGTACTTC. The full variable domain, its missing parts supplied by reference TRBV13 and TRBJ2-5, is AAGVIQSPRHLIKEKRETATLKCYPIPRHDTVYWYQQGPGQDPQFLISFYEKMQSDKGSIPDRFSAQQFSDYHSELNMSSLELGDSALYFCASSPHRVSETQYFGPGTRLLVL.

V usage is TRBV4-3 and J usage is TRBJ2-3; 7 bases map to TRBD2. The length of the CDR3 is 15 residues. V gave up 2 bases and J gave up 2 bases; unmatched junction bases: 4. The germline V gene has CDR1 LGHNA and CDR2 YSLEER. CDR3 in amino acids: CASSQYGGNTDTQYF. The CDR3 DNA reads as TGCGCCAGCAGCCAATACGGGGGGAACACAGATACGCAGTATTTT.

V is TRBV4-1 and J is TRBJ2-2; unclear D gene. V lost 1 base and J lost 4, with 10 bases in between. Germline lookup yields CDR1 MGHRA and CDR2 YSYEKL. The CDR3 consists of 15 residues. The CDR3 reads CASSQATLLTGELFF. The CDR3 nucleotides are TGCGCCAGCAGCCAAGCAACCCTACTCACCGGGGAGCTGTTTTTT.

The chain is built from TRBV9 and TRBJ2-1; a weak D match, TRBD2 (6 bases). The V end was cut by 3 bases, the J end by 4 bases, with 14 bases between. Germline V gene sequence: CDR1 SGDLS, CDR2 YYNGEE. CDR3 length: 15 residues. The CDR3 reads CASSAALRGYNEQFF. As DNA, the CDR3 is TGTGCCAGCAGCGCCGCCTTGCGGGGTTACAATGAGCAGTTCTTC.

Details on this clone: Other DNA sequences in this specimen translate into the identical CDR3. The rearrangement links TRBV27 to TRBJ2-6, with a tentative D call TRBD2 (6 bases). The CDR3 contains 14 residues. V shed 5 bases and J shed 1 base, with 6 bases lying between them. Germline V CDR1 and CDR2: MNHEY, SMNVEV (reference sequence). This CDR3 reads CASSGGSGANVLTF. CDR3 coding DNA: TGTGCCAGCAGTGGAGGGTCTGGGGCCAACGTCCTGACTTTC.

This clone was seen just once. The J gene is TRBJ1-1, the V gene TRBV6-5, with a tentative D call TRBD1 (6 bases). In germline, CDR1 is MNHEY, CDR2 SVGAGI. The CDR3 loop spans 15 amino acids. With 4 bases removed from V and 1 base from J, the gap between germline ends came to 13 bases. DNA for the CDR3: TGTGCCAGCAGTTCCACCCAGGGGTGGAACACTGAAGCTTTCTTT. Its protein is CASSSTQGWNTEAFF.

The V gene is TRBV4-1, the J gene TRBJ2-1; TRBD2 aligns across 12 bases. Unmatched junction bases numbered 3, after V lost 5 bases and J lost 4 bases. This CDR3 has 15 amino acids. Germline V CDR1 and CDR2: MGHRA, YSYEKL. CDR3 nucleotides: TGCGCCAGCAGCACTAGCGGGGGGTCTTACAATGAGCAGTTCTTC. Its translation is CASSTSGGSYNEQFF.

This chain links TRBV25-1 with TRBJ2-5; no clear D. This CDR3 spans 13 amino acids. Germline-derived CDR1 and CDR2 are MGHDK and SYGVNS. V lost 3 bases to trimming and J lost 0 bases, with 5 bases between them. CDR3 DNA: TGTGCCAGCAGTGATCAAAACCAAGAGACCCAGTACTTC. Translating it yields CASSDQNQETQYF.

The chain combines TRBV25-1 with TRBJ1-2; D is uncertain. CDR3 length equals 11 residues. V was clipped by 8 bases and J by 4 bases, with 8 bases between them. Germline assignment: CDR1 MGHDK and CDR2 SYGVNS. The CDR3 DNA is TGTGCCAGCCGATTGGCCTATGGCTACACCTTC. Translation: CASRLAYGYTF.